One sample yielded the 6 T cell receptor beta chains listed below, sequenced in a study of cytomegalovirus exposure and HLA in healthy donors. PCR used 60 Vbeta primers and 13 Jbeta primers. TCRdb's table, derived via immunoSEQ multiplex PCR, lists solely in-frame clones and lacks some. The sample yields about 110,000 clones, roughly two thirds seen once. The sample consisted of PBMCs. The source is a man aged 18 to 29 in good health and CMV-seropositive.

CDR3 amino acids: CAWSVGTGNQETQYF. The CDR3 DNA follows: TGTGCCTGGAGTGTAGGAACAGGGAACCAAGAGACCCAGTACTTC. The rearrangement joins TRBV30 to TRBJ2-5, with D possibly being TRBD1 (6 bases). Trimming left V 0 bases short and J 0 bases short, with 11 bases between. The CDR3 extends over 15 amino acids. Germline CDR1 is GTSNPN and CDR2 is SVGIG (reference sequence).

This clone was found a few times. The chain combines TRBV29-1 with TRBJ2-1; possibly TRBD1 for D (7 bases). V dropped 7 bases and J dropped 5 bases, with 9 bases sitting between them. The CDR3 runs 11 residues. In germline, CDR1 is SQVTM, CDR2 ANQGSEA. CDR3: CSGGTDNEQFF. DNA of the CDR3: TGCAGCGGCGGGACAGACAATGAGCAGTTCTTC.

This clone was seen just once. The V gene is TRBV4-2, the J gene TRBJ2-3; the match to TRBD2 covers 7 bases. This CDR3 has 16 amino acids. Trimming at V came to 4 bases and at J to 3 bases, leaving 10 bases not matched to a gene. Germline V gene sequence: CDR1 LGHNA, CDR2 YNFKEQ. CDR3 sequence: CASSPLAGEETDTQYF. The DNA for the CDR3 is TGTGCCAGCAGCCCCTTAGCGGGCGAAGAAACAGATACGCAGTATTTT.

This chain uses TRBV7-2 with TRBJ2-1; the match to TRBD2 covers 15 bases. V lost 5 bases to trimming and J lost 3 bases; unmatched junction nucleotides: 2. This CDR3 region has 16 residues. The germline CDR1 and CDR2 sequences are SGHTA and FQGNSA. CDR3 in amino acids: CASSLGLAGGYNEQFF. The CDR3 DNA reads TGTGCCAGCAGCCTGGGACTAGCGGGGGGCTACAATGAGCAGTTCTTC. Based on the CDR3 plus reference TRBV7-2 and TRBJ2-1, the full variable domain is GAGVSQSPSNKVTEKGKDVELRCDPISGHTALYWYRQSLGQGLEFLIYFQGNSAPDKSGLPSDRFSAERTGGSVSTLTIQRTQQEDSAVYLCASSLGLAGGYNEQFFGPGTRLTVL.

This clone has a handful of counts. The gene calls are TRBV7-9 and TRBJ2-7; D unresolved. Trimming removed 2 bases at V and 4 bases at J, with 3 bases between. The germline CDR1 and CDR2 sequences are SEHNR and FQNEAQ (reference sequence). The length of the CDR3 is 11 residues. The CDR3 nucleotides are TGTGCCAGCAGCTTAACATACGAGCAGTACTTC. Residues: CASSLTYEQYF.

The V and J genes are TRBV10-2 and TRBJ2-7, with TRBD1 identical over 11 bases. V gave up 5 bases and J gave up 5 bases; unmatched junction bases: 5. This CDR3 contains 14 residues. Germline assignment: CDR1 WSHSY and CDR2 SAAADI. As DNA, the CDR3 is TGCGCCAGCAGTCAACCGGGACAGGGGGACGAGCAGTACTTC. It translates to CASSQPGQGDEQYF.